One T cell receptor (beta chain) is described in this entry. Its antigen is not identified. Assay used: immunoSEQ multiplex PCR; TCRdb lists only in-frame clones, some missing. The table shows 20,000 to 25,000 clones, with more than 60% occurring only once. Within the ViraFEST assay, antigen-specific CD4+ T cells underwent expansion with viral peptide pools prior to sequencing. The culture ran for approximately 10 days, and then CD4+ T cells were isolated. Documented for the person is a PCR-confirmed SARS-CoV-2 infection occurring between March and December 2020. The sample is drawn from a study of vaccination effects on CD4 cells after COVID-19. Sequencing was performed on CD4+ T cells from PBMCs cultured with a peptide pool, taken before COVID-19 vaccination. The sequence was collected from a human donor who had a prior SARS-CoV-2 infection.

The CDR3: CASSGASGANTGELFF. Here the CDR3 DNA reads TGCGCCAGCAGCGGCGCTAGCGGGGCGAACACCGGGGAGCTGTTTTTT. The gene calls are TRBV5-1 and TRBJ2-2; 9 nucleotides align to TRBD2. The CDR3 has 16 residues. V lost 4 bases to trimming and J lost 0 bases; unmatched junction nucleotides: 4. Germline values: CDR1 SGHRS, CDR2 YFSETQ.